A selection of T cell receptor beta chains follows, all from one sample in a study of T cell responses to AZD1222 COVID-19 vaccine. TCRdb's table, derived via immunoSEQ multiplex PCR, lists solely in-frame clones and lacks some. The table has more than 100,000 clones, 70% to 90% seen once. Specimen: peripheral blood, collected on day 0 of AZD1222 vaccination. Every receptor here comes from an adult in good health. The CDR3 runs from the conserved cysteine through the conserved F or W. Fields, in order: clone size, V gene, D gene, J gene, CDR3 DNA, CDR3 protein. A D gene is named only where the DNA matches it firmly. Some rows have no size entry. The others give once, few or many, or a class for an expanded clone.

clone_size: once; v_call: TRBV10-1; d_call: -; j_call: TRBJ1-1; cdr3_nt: TGCGCCAGCAGGGAGAACAGGAACACTGAAGCTTTCTTT; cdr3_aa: CASRENRNTEAFF
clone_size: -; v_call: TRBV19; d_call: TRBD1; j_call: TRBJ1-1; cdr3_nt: TGTGCCAGTAGTAGGGCAGGGGGTATGAACACTGAAGCTTTCTTT; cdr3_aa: CASSRAGGMNTEAFF
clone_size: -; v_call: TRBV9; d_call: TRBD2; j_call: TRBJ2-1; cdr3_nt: TGTGCCAGCAGCGTCCGGGAGGGTTACAATGAGCAGTTCTTC; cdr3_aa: CASSVREGYNEQFF
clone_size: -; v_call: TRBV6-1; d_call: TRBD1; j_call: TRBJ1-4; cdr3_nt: TGTGCCAGCAGTGGAGGGACAGGGTCAGGCAATGAAAAACTGTTTTTT; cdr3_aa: CASSGGTGSGNEKLFF
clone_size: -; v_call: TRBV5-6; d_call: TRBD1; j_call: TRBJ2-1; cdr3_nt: TGTGCCAGCAGCTTGGGGGACAGGGACTACAATGAGCAGTTCTTC; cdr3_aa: CASSLGDRDYNEQFF
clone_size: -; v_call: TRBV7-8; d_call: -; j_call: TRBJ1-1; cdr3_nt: TGTGCCAGCAGCCTTCGCTTTAGGAGGGCTGAAGCTTTCTTT; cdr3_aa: CASSLRFRRAEAFF
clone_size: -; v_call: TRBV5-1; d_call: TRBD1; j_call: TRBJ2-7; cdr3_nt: TGCGCCAGCAGCTTGGCCCGACAGGGCTCCTACGAGCAGTACTTC; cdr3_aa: CASSLARQGSYEQYF
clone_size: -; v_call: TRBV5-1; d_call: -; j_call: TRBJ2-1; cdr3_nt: TGCGCCACCGCAGGGAGCTCCTACAATGAGCAGTTCTTC; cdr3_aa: CATAGSSYNEQFF
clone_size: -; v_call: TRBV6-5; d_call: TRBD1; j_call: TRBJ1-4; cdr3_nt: TGTGCCAGCAGTTACTCGGACAGGGGAAACGAAAAACTGTTTTTT; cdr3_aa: CASSYSDRGNEKLFF
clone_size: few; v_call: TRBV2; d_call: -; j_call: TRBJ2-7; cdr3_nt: TGTGCCAGCCCACCTGGGGGGCGCCTGAGCTCCTACGAGCAGTACTTC; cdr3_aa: CASPPGGRLSSYEQYF
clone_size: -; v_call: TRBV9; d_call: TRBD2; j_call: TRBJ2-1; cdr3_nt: TGTGCCAGCAGCGTAGACCCACCCATAGCGGGAGGGGGGTACAATGAGCAGTTCTTC; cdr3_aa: CASSVDPPIAGGGYNEQFF
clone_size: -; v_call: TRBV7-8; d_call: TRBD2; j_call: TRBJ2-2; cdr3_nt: TGTGCCAGCAGCTTAGTTTCTAGCGGGACACCGAACACCGGGGAGCTGTTTTTT; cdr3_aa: CASSLVSSGTPNTGELFF
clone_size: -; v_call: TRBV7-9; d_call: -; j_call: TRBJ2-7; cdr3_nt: TGTGCCAGCAGCTCGCTATCGGCCTACGAGCAGTACTTC; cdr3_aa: CASSSLSAYEQYF
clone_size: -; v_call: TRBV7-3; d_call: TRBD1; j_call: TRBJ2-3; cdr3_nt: TGTGCCAGCAGCCCTTGGACAGGGGGCGGTGGAGATACGCAGTATTTT; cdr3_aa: CASSPWTGGGGDTQYF
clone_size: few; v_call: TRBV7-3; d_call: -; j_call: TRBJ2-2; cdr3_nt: TGTGCCAGCAGCTCTCAATCGAACACCGGGGAGCTGTTTTTT; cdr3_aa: CASSSQSNTGELFF
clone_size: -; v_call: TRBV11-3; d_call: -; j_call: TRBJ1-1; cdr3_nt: TGTGCCAGCAGCTCGATAGCAGGGGTATCGAACACTGAAGCTTTCTTT; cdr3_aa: CASSSIAGVSNTEAFF
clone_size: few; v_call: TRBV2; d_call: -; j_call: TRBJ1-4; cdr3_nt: TGTGCCAGCAGCGGCCTCACGGGTGAAAAACTGTTTTTT; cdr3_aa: CASSGLTGEKLFF
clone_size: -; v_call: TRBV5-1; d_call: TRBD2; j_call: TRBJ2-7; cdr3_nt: TGCGCCAGCAGCCCGTCCGGGACTAGCGGTTACGAGCAGTACTTC; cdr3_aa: CASSPSGTSGYEQYF
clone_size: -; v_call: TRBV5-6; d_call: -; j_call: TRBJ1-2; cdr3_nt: TGTGCCAGCAGCTATCCTGGGGCAGGGTCCCATGGCTACACCTTC; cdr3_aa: CASSYPGAGSHGYTF
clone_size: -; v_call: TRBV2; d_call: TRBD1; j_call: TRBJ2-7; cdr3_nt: TGTGCCAGCAGGGACAGGGGGGACGAGCAGTACTTC; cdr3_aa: CASRDRGDEQYF